These 26 T cell receptor beta chains originate from one sample sequenced in a study of T-cell reconstitution after alpha-beta-depleted transplantation in children. TCRbeta library preparation incorporated unique molecular identifiers. TCRdb processed the PCR reads anew with MiXCR; each CDR3 protein has one entry. Among a few hundred thousand distinct CDR3 sequences listed, about a tenth were seen once. The material was PBMCs from the stem cell graft donor, obtained from the stem cell graft. The receptors here all came from a human donor who donated a stem cell graft to a child with acute lymphoblastic leukemia.

The genes are TRBV10-3 and TRBJ1-5, with 10 positions matching TRBD1. This CDR3 is 15 amino acids long. Germline V gene data show CDR1 as ENHRY and CDR2 as SYGVKD. V lost 7 bases, J lost 6 bases, and 9 bases stayed unmatched. DNA of the CDR3: TGTGCCATCAAATCCGGGACAGGGGCCCGTCAGCCCCAGCATTTT. Translated: CAIKSGTGARQPQHF.

This clonotype has only a few counts. This sequence joins TRBV12-3 or TRBV12-4 and TRBJ2-1; 12 bases match TRBD2. J gave up 2 bases and V 5 bases, and 7 bases lay outside the gene matches. The CDR3 is 17 amino acids. The CDR3: CASSRRLAGVTYNEQFF. For the CDR3, the DNA is TGTGCCAGCAGTCGCAGACTAGCGGGAGTGACCTACAATGAGCAGTTCTTC.

Only a few counts were recorded for this clonotype. The J gene is TRBJ1-1, the V gene TRBV7-2; TRBD1 matches at 9 bases. V dropped 5 bases and J dropped 6; count of bases not matched to a gene: 10. The CDR3 covers 15 residues. Germline lookup yields CDR1 SGHTA and CDR2 FQGNSA. CDR3 in amino acids: CASSISGTGTAEAFF. The CDR3 DNA reads TGTGCCAGCAGCATCTCCGGGACAGGGACGGCTGAAGCTTTCTTT.

Of note for this clonotype: This may be a read error: a much more frequent sequence differs by one nucleotide. V gene TRBV4-1 combines with J gene TRBJ2-3; 15 bases agree with TRBD2. V was pared by 5 bases and J by 7 bases, with 7 bases of the junction left unmatched. Germline V gene data show CDR1 as MGHRA and CDR2 as YSYEKL. CDR3 size: 16 residues. The CDR3 loop is CASSTGLAGGANTQYF. CDR3 bases: TGCGCCAGCAGCACGGGACTAGCGGGAGGCGCGAATACGCAGTATTTT.

This clonotype has ten or more counts. V and J are TRBV2 and TRBJ1-6; D remains ambiguous. Looked up from germline, CDR1 is SNHLY and CDR2 is FYNNEI. Trimming shortened V by 2 bases and J by 9 bases, and 5 bases separated the two germline ends. The CDR3 totals 12 residues. The CDR3 DNA follows: TGTGCCAGCAGTGAACTCCCTTCACCCCTCCACTTT. This codes for CASSELPSPLHF.

The chain has TRBV20-1 and TRBJ1-5; tentative D call: TRBD1 (6 bases). The V gene's germline CDR1 is DFQATT and CDR2 SNEGSKA (reference sequence). Trimming stripped 0 bases from V and 6 bases from J, with 15 bases between. This CDR3 is built from 15 residues. In DNA form, the CDR3 reads TGCAGTGCTAGAGATCCGGGGGCGAGTAGTCAGCCCCAGCATTTT. It is translated as CSARDPGASSQPQHF.

The V call is TRBV4-1, the J call TRBJ2-7; D may be TRBD1 or TRBD2 (5 bases each). Germline V gene data show CDR1 as MGHRA and CDR2 as YSYEKL. Trimming took 3 bases from V and 7 from J, leaving 22 bases between them. This CDR3 comprises 16 residues. DNA of the CDR3: TGCGCCAGCAGCCATACCGGGGCAGGACCGTTCAGGGAGCAGTACTTC. This encodes CASSHTGAGPFREQYF.

V gene TRBV7-2 combines with J gene TRBJ1-1, with a possible D match to TRBD1 (6 bases). Trimming took off 3 bases at V and 5 bases at J, with 16 bases between the two ends. Germline assignment: CDR1 SGHTA and CDR2 FQGNSA. The CDR3 runs 15 residues. In DNA, the CDR3 is TGTGCCAGCAGCTTGGGGGGGCTGAGGGAAACTGAAGCTTTCTTT. Encoded protein: CASSLGGLRETEAFF. Full variable domain (missing parts from reference TRBV7-2 and TRBJ1-1): GAGVSQSPSNKVTEKGKDVELRCDPISGHTALYWYRQSLGQGLEFLIYFQGNSAPDKSGLPSDRFSAERTGGSVSTLTIQRTQQEDSAVYLCASSLGGLRETEAFFGQGTRLTVV.

The rearrangement joins TRBV6-1 to TRBJ2-1; perhaps TRBD2 as D (6 bases). Looked up from germline, CDR1 is MNHNS and CDR2 is SASEGT. The V end lost 7 bases, the J end lost 10 bases, and 26 bases lay between the germline ends. The CDR3 has 16 residues. The CDR3 DNA reads TGTGCCAGCAAAAACGTGGGGGGTAGCTGGAGCGGCGAGCAGTTCTTC. Translating gives CASKNVGGSWSGEQFF.

This clonotype was observed a handful of times. The CDR3 nucleotides are TGTGCCGGACAGGGGAGCGATACGCAGTATTTT. This translates into CAGQGSDTQYF. The chain has TRBV30 and TRBJ2-3; TRBD1 matches 9 bases. Germline lookup yields CDR1 GTSNPN and CDR2 SVGIG (reference sequence). The CDR3 consists of 11 residues. J lost 6 bases, V lost 8 bases, and 3 bases had no gene match. Combining the CDR3 with reference TRBV30 and TRBJ2-3 gives the whole variable domain SQTIHQWPATLVQPVGSPLSLECTVEGTSNPNLYWYRQAAGRGLQLLFYSVGIGQISSEVPQNLSASRPQDRQFILSSKKLLLSDSGFYLCAGQGSDTQYFGPGTRLTVL.

This clonotype was observed at least ten times. The chain couples TRBV5-1 to TRBJ1-2; 8 nucleotides align to TRBD1. Germline loops: CDR1 SGHRS, CDR2 YFSETQ. CDR3 size: 14 residues. V trimming: 0 bases; J trimming: 5 bases; junction bases outside the gene matches: 3. CDR3 sequence (DNA): TGCGCCAGCAGCTTGGGGGGACAGGAGTATGGCTACACCTTC. The encoded protein is CASSLGGQEYGYTF.

This clonotype has a handful of counts. The chain links TRBV20-1 to TRBJ2-2, with D perhaps TRBD2 (6 bases). Germline CDR1 reads DFQATT; CDR2 reads SNEGSKA (reference sequence). V lost 3 bases, J lost 0 bases, and 14 bases lay in between. This CDR3 is 16 amino acids long. CDR3 DNA sequence: TGCAGTGCTAGCCATAGCGGAACCGCGAACACCGGGGAGCTGTTTTTT. Translating it yields CSASHSGTANTGELFF.

This clonotype appeared a few times. The chain recombines TRBV20-1 with TRBJ2-7; either TRBD1 or TRBD2 may supply D (5 bases each). V was clipped by 3 bases and J by 2 bases, with 17 bases between them. The CDR3 is made up of 15 amino acids. From germline, CDR1 is DFQATT and CDR2 SNEGSKA (reference sequence). CDR3 residues: CSASRWGKGTYEQYF. The CDR3 DNA follows: TGCAGTGCTAGCCGCTGGGGGAAGGGTACCTACGAGCAGTACTTC.

This clonotype has more than one count but fewer than ten. The CDR3 loop is CSARDSYQGTGTEAFF. The CDR3 coding sequence is TGCAGTGCTAGAGATTCTTACCAGGGAACGGGCACTGAAGCTTTCTTT. The chain links TRBV20-1 to TRBJ1-1, with D tentatively TRBD1 (5 bases). Deletions cut 0 bases from V and 4 bases from J, with 18 bases between. The germline V gene encodes CDR1 DFQATT and CDR2 SNEGSKA (reference sequence). The CDR3 sequence is 16 residues long.

This clonotype was observed a handful of times. This chain uses TRBV28 with TRBJ2-2; TRBD1 is a possible D gene (7 bases). The germline CDR1 and CDR2 sequences are MDHEN and SYDVKM. The V gene lost 5 bases and the J gene lost 1 base, with 23 bases spanning the gap. CDR3 length: 19 residues. CDR3 protein: CASSQRGRRDQGNTGELFF. Here the CDR3 DNA reads TGTGCCAGCAGTCAGAGGGGGCGGCGGGACCAAGGGAACACCGGGGAGCTGTTTTTT.

The chain uses TRBV9 and TRBJ2-7; possibly TRBD1 for D (6 bases). Germline V lookup: CDR1 SGDLS, CDR2 YYNGEE. This CDR3 region has 15 residues. V lost 0 bases, J lost 3 bases, and 13 bases lay in between. The CDR3 DNA follows: TGTGCCAGCAGCGTAGAGGTGGGGGCCGTCTACGAGCAGTACTTC. Its translation: CASSVEVGAVYEQYF.

About this clonotype: A junction end diverges from the germline sequence, so it may reflect a read error. V and J are TRBV20-1 and TRBJ2-4; D could derive from TRBD1 or TRBD2 (5 bases each). This CDR3 is 19 amino acids long. Germline assignment: CDR1 DFQATT and CDR2 SNEGSKA (reference sequence). CDR3 sequence reads: CSARGHPPGLLVAKNIQYF. DNA for the CDR3: TGCAGCGCTAGGGGCCATCCTCCGGGCCTACTAGTAGCCAAAAACATTCAGTACTTC.

The J gene is TRBJ2-7, the V gene TRBV27; no clear D. CDR1 is MNHEY and CDR2 is SMNVEV in the germline V gene (reference sequence). Trimming left V 0 bases short and J 2 bases short, with 5 bases between. CDR3 length: 13 amino acids. For the CDR3, the DNA is TGTGCCAGCAGTTTATCCTTAGCCTACGAGCAGTACTTC. Its translation is CASSLSLAYEQYF.

Here the CDR3 reads CASSVAGEVYNEQFF. In nucleotides, the CDR3 is TGTGCCAGCAGCGTAGCTGGGGAGGTATACAATGAGCAGTTCTTC. This chain uses TRBV9 with TRBJ2-1; a weak D match, TRBD2 (6 bases). CDR3 length equals 15 residues. Germline-derived CDR1 and CDR2 are SGDLS and YYNGEE. The V and J ends lost 0 bases and 4 bases respectively, with 11 bases between them.

This clonotype was counted at least ten times. The rearrangement joins TRBV6-5 to TRBJ2-7; 8 nucleotides agree with TRBD1. Germline V gene lookup returns CDR1 MNHEY and CDR2 SVGAGI. The junction had 4 bases not matched to a gene; V was cut back by 5 bases and J by 1 base. The length of the CDR3 is 14 residues. CDR3 bases: TGTGCCAGCAGTAGACAGGGGACTTCCTACGAGCAGTACTTC. Amino acids: CASSRQGTSYEQYF.

This clonotype was seen a few times. The chain recombines TRBV4-2 with TRBJ2-1; 8 nucleotides align to TRBD2. V was clipped by 1 base and J by 2 bases; unmatched bases: 7. The CDR3 spans 17 residues. Germline V CDR1 and CDR2: LGHNA, YNFKEQ. CDR3 loop: CASSQAWREAAYNEQFF. CDR3 DNA: TGTGCCAGCAGCCAAGCCTGGCGGGAGGCCGCCTACAATGAGCAGTTCTTC.

The CDR3 DNA sequence: TGCGCCAGCAGCCTATTTACACCGGGACAGGGGGTTATCGGGGAGCTGTTTTTT. This sequence encodes CASSLFTPGQGVIGELFF. The chain employs TRBV5-1 and TRBJ2-2, with 11 bases identical to TRBD1. This CDR3 region has 18 residues. J gave up 7 bases and V 4 bases, and 15 bases lay outside the gene matches. From germline, CDR1 is SGHRS and CDR2 YFSETQ.

This clonotype was seen a handful of times. This chain connects TRBV20-1 to TRBJ2-1; D is possibly TRBD1 (7 bases). Trimming removed 0 bases at V and 7 bases at J, with 13 bases between. Germline V gene data show CDR1 as DFQATT and CDR2 as SNEGSKA (reference sequence). CDR3 length: 14 amino acids. CDR3 in amino acids: CSARDGGTVNEQFF. The CDR3 DNA follows: TGCAGTGCTAGAGATGGGGGGACAGTTAATGAGCAGTTCTTC.

There are a few counts of this clonotype. The chain links TRBV4-2 to TRBJ2-1; 13 bases are a match to TRBD2. V lost 4 bases to trimming and J lost 9 bases; unmatched junction nucleotides: 27. This CDR3 has 22 amino acids. Germline CDR1 reads LGHNA; CDR2 reads YNFKEQ. The CDR3: CASSPNPGLAGSGGRDKGEQFF. In DNA, the CDR3 is TGTGCCAGCAGCCCTAACCCGGGACTAGCGGGGAGTGGGGGGAGGGACAAGGGTGAGCAGTTCTTC.

This clonotype came up a few times. The rearrangement joins TRBV12-3 or TRBV12-4 to TRBJ2-3; TRBD2 might be the D (6 bases). This CDR3 comprises 15 residues. V was cut by 4 bases and J by 2 bases, with 13 bases left in between. The CDR3 spells CASSSGEGLTDTQYF. The CDR3 DNA reads as TGTGCCAGCAGTTCGGGAGAGGGGCTCACAGATACGCAGTATTTT.

This clonotype was detected only a few times. The chain carries TRBV27 and TRBJ1-1; D gene uncertain. Germline V CDR1 and CDR2: MNHEY, SMNVEV (reference sequence). The CDR3 loop spans 16 amino acids. V was cut by 8 bases and J by 6 bases, with 25 bases left in between. The CDR3 DNA follows: TGTGCCAGCTCGCGAAGATTGGGGTCTGGTAGGGCTGAAGCTTTCTTT. This codes for CASSRRLGSGRAEAFF.